Shown below are 7 T cell receptor beta chains from a single sample sequenced in a study of T-cell memory formation after mild COVID-19 (dated by TCRdb to the early 2020s). The method was 5' RACE. The sequencer was an Illumina NovaSeq 6000. TCRdb reprocessing: public reads trimmed at Q25 with fastp, clones called with MiXCR, in-frame beta chains kept. CDR3 protein duplicates are merged, each entry listing the most common genes and DNA. In this sample the table shows roughly 220,000 distinct CDR3 sequences, roughly 10% of which occur a single time. Of the sample, roughly 3.5% is held by the ten largest clones. The sequencing input was PBMCs or a T cell subset sorted from them (not recorded which). These TCRs come from a young man who had mild COVID-19 (a few samples of this study predate the infection). The sample titles of this study are shuffled in the database, so cell type and time point are left out; the donor was told from shared clones.

This chain uses TRBV25-1 with TRBJ2-7, with TRBD2 as a possible D gene (5 bases). Per the germline V gene, CDR1 is MGHDK and CDR2 is SYGVNS. The germline V and J ends were trimmed by 7 bases and 0 bases, with 16 bases remaining between them. The CDR3 is 15 amino acids. The CDR3 coding sequence is TGTGCCAGCACCGATGCGGGCCGACCCTCCTACGAGCAGTACTTC. It translates to CASTDAGRPSYEQYF.

On this clonotype itself: A clone one base away is much larger, so this may be a read error. This chain links TRBV20-1 with TRBJ2-7; the D gene is possibly TRBD1 (5 bases). The CDR3 contains 12 residues. V lost 5 bases and J 10 bases, leaving 18 bases between the germline ends. Germline V gives CDR1 DFQATT, CDR2 SNEGSKA (reference sequence). The CDR3 DNA reads TGCAGTGCTTCGACAGAGTTTGCCGATCAGTACTTC. It encodes CSASTEFADQYF.

This clonotype was counted many times. The CDR3 region has the DNA TGTGCCAGCAGCTTGCGGACCCCCGGGACAGGGGGACCGGGTGTGTCCCTCCACTTT. Translation: CASSLRTPGTGGPGVSLHF. The rearrangement joins TRBV5-5 to TRBJ1-6, with 11 bases aligning to TRBD1. Germline assignment: CDR1 SGHKS and CDR2 YYEKEE (reference sequence). CDR3 length: 19 residues. V was pared by 1 base and J by 14 bases, with 20 bases of the junction left unmatched.

The chain combines TRBV25-1 with TRBJ2-1; D perhaps matches TRBD2 (6 bases). CDR3 length equals 15 residues. In germline, CDR1 is MGHDK, CDR2 SYGVNS. Trimming stripped 1 base from V and 5 bases from J, with 12 bases between. The CDR3 DNA reads TGTGCCAGCAGTGAATTCCGGGGGAGAAACAATGAGCAGTTCTTC. The encoded protein is CASSEFRGRNNEQFF.

This clonotype was counted at least ten times. The genes are TRBV11-2 and TRBJ2-5, with D unclear. Trimming took off 3 bases at V and 1 base at J, with 9 bases between the two ends. The CDR3 runs 14 residues. Germline lookup yields CDR1 SGHAT and CDR2 FQNNGV. The DNA for the CDR3 is TGTGCCAGCAGCTTTCGAGACTCCCAAGAGACCCAGTACTTC. This sequence encodes CASSFRDSQETQYF.

This clonotype was detected a few times. The rearrangement links TRBV24-1 to TRBJ2-2; the D call may be TRBD1 or TRBD2 (5 bases each). Per the germline V gene, CDR1 is KGHDR and CDR2 is SFDVKD. There are 15 residues in the CDR3. V was cut by 6 bases and J by 4 bases, with 14 bases left in between. The CDR3 region is CATSPTTGFTGELFF. CDR3 bases: TGTGCCACCAGTCCGACTACAGGCTTCACCGGGGAGCTGTTTTTT.

This clonotype was seen only a few times. V usage is TRBV12-5 and J usage is TRBJ1-6; possible D gene TRBD1, 5 bases. The CDR3 consists of 18 residues. Germline CDR1 and CDR2: LGHNT and FRNRAP. Trimming removed 8 bases from V and 5 bases from J, with 25 bases in between. DNA of the CDR3: TGTGCTAGTCCAACTAGAAACCCGGGGGACTACCATAATTCACCCCTCCACTTT. It translates to CASPTRNPGDYHNSPLHF.